Presented here are 10 T cell receptor beta chains from one specimen sequenced in a study of shared clonotypes between healthy human individuals. Measured with immunoSEQ multiplex PCR; TCRdb has only the in-frame clones, and not every one. The sample has about 340,000 clones, around four fifths seen once. The material sequenced was memory CD4+ T cells sorted from blood. Stated subset: CD45RA-negative fraction. Every receptor here comes from a man aged 25 to 45 in good health.

The genes are TRBV20-1 and TRBJ2-1; D not resolved. This CDR3 comprises 11 residues. Germline lookup yields CDR1 DFQATT and CDR2 SNEGSKA (reference sequence). V was pared by 6 bases and J by 7 bases, with 10 bases between. The CDR3 spells CSAVWVNEQFF. DNA of the CDR3: TGCAGTGCCGTGTGGGTTAATGAGCAGTTCTTC.

The chain combines TRBV5-4 with TRBJ2-7, with D hard to call. Germline V gene sequence: CDR1 SGHNT, CDR2 YYREEE (reference sequence). V was trimmed by 0 bases and J by 7 bases, leaving 14 bases between them. This CDR3 has 14 residues. CDR3 residues: CASSLVGAPEEQYF. The CDR3 coding sequence is TGTGCCAGCAGCTTGGTGGGTGCCCCTGAAGAGCAGTACTTC.

This chain links TRBV2 with TRBJ2-1; 10 bases line up with TRBD2. Per germline, CDR1 SNHLY and CDR2 FYNNEI. Trimming took 9 bases from V and 3 from J; bases not matched to a gene: 2. The CDR3 covers 13 residues. DNA of the CDR3: TGTGCCAGTAAGCGGGAGGGCTACAATGAGCAGTTCTTC. Protein: CASKREGYNEQFF.

V and J are TRBV5-1 and TRBJ2-3, with TRBD2 matching 12 bases. This CDR3 contains 17 residues. The V segment lost 4 bases and the J segment 6 bases; nucleotides outside the gene matches: 12. CDR1 and CDR2 from the germline V gene are SGHRS and YFSETQ. The CDR3 nucleotides read TGCGCCAGCAGCCACCTAGCGGGAGGGGGGGCCTCTGATACGCAGTATTTT. Translation gives CASSHLAGGGASDTQYF.

This clone showed up just once. The V and J genes are TRBV25-1 and TRBJ2-1, with D tentatively TRBD1 or TRBD2 (5 bases each). Germline V gene sequence: CDR1 MGHDK, CDR2 SYGVNS. The CDR3 has 16 residues. V lost 6 bases and J lost 9, with 24 bases in between. The CDR3: CASSGDGAGLSSEQFF. As DNA, the CDR3 is TGTGCCAGCAGCGGGGATGGGGCAGGGTTGTCCTCTGAGCAGTTCTTC.

The chain joins TRBV7-6 to TRBJ2-7; 7 nucleotides align to TRBD1. The length of the CDR3 is 19 residues. Germline assignment: CDR1 SGHVS and CDR2 FNYEAQ. The V segment lost 4 bases and the J segment 3 bases; nucleotides outside the gene matches: 21. CDR3 sequence (DNA): TGTGCCAGCAGCTCCCTACGAGGACAGGAACCCCAGTTTATCTACGAGCAGTACTTC. Protein product: CASSSLRGQEPQFIYEQYF.

The chain links TRBV7-9 to TRBJ2-1, with 7 bases identical to TRBD2. The J segment lost 0 bases and the V segment lost 5 bases, leaving 7 bases of the junction unmatched. Germline CDR1 SEHNR, CDR2 FQNEAQ (reference sequence). The CDR3 is made up of 16 amino acids. The CDR3: CASSGRAGSSYNEQFF. The DNA of the CDR3 is TGTGCCAGCAGCGGTAGAGCGGGAAGCTCCTACAATGAGCAGTTCTTC.

About this clone itself: Other nucleotide sequences in the sample specify the same CDR3. This sequence joins TRBV2 and TRBJ1-1, with a tentative D call TRBD1 (5 bases). V gave up 2 bases and J gave up 8 bases, with 9 bases separating them. The CDR3 is 12 amino acids. Per germline, CDR1 SNHLY and CDR2 FYNNEI. The CDR3 loop reads CASSESWGEAFF. For the CDR3, the DNA is TGTGCCAGCAGTGAATCTTGGGGGGAAGCTTTCTTT.

V and J are TRBV7-2 and TRBJ2-1; a possible D gene is TRBD2 (5 bases). Trimming took off 5 bases at V and 4 bases at J, with 15 bases between the two ends. This CDR3 region has 15 residues. Per germline, CDR1 SGHTA and CDR2 FQGNSA. The DNA for the CDR3 is TGTGCCAGCAGCCGGACTCAAACGGAGTACAATGAGCAGTTCTTC. Translated: CASSRTQTEYNEQFF.

This sequence joins TRBV9 and TRBJ2-2; D unresolved. V lost 3 bases to trimming and J lost 1 base, with 13 bases between them. The germline gives CDR1 SGDLS, CDR2 YYNGEE. This CDR3 comprises 16 residues. In DNA, the CDR3 is TGTGCCAGCAGCGACCGAGTTAGTCGGAACACCGGGGAGCTGTTTTTT. Protein product: CASSDRVSRNTGELFF.